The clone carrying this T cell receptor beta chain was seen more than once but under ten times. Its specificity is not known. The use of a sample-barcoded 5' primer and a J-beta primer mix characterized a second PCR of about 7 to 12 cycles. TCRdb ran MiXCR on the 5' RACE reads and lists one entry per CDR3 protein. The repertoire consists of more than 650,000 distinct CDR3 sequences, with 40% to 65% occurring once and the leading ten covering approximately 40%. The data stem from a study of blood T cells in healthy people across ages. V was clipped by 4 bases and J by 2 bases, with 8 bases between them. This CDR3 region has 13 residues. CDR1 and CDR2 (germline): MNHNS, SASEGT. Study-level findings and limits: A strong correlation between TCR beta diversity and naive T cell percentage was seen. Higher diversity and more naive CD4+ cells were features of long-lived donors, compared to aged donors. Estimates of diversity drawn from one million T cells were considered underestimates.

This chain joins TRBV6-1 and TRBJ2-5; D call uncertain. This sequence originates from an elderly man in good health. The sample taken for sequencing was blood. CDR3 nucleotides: TGTGCCAGCAGTGGGACGCAACAAGAGACCCAGTACTTC. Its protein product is CASSGTQQETQYF.